These 9 T cell receptor beta chains share one sample of origin, sequenced in a study of T cells in Graves' hyperthyroidism and ophthalmopathy. The TCR beta CDR3 regions underwent amplification using RNA transcripts as the source. HTBI primers were the set used in a first-round RT-PCR of the TCR CDR3. A single record per CDR3 protein comes from TCRdb applying MiXCR to the multiplex PCR reads. Of hundreds of thousands of distinct CDR3 sequences in the sample, around 25% were seen once. Sequencing was done on a sample of blood. These receptors all come from a man aged 50-60 years with Graves' hyperthyroidism.

This clonotype was recorded a few times. V is TRBV24-1 and J is TRBJ2-1, with a tentative D call TRBD1 (5 bases). CDR3 size: 14 residues. Trimming removed 5 bases at V and 4 bases at J, with 11 bases between. CDR1 and CDR2 (germline): KGHDR, SFDVKD. CDR3: CATSGRGRYNEQFF. As DNA, the CDR3 is TGTGCCACCAGTGGAAGGGGCCGTTACAATGAGCAGTTCTTC.

This clonotype was observed many times. The J gene is TRBJ1-1, the V gene TRBV28; D is undetermined. Trimming pared 8 bases from V and 0 bases from J, leaving 10 bases between. Germline V CDR1 and CDR2: MDHEN, SYDVKM. This CDR3 region has 13 residues. The CDR3 sequence: CASWSVMNTEAFF. Written as DNA, the CDR3 is TGTGCCAGCTGGTCCGTAATGAACACTGAAGCTTTCTTT.

This clonotype was recorded a few times. V usage is TRBV9 and J usage is TRBJ2-7; 9 bases line up with TRBD1. V shed 4 bases and J 0 bases; nucleotides not matched to a gene: 8. CDR1 SGDLS and CDR2 YYNGEE come from the germline V gene. The CDR3 is 16 amino acids. Written as DNA, the CDR3 is TGTGCCAGCAGCCCTGGGACAGGGAAAAGCTCCTACGAGCAGTACTTC. Its translation: CASSPGTGKSSYEQYF.

This clonotype has just a few counts. The V and J genes are TRBV7-9 and TRBJ1-1; D is undetermined. Germline V CDR1 and CDR2: SEHNR, FQNEAQ (reference sequence). Trimming pared 3 bases from V and 6 bases from J, leaving 14 bases between. The CDR3 length is 14 residues. The CDR3 DNA is TGTGCCAGCAGCTTTGGGGTACTAGGGTCTGAAGCTTTCTTT. It yields the protein CASSFGVLGSEAFF.

This clonotype was recorded many times. The CDR3 sequence: CSARGRGSYEQYF. The CDR3 DNA sequence: TGCAGTGCTAGAGGCAGGGGGTCCTACGAGCAGTACTTC. The chain recombines TRBV20-1 with TRBJ2-7; 7 nucleotides match TRBD1. The CDR3 runs to 13 residues. Germline V lookup: CDR1 DFQATT, CDR2 SNEGSKA (reference sequence). Trimming took 1 base from V and 1 from J; bases not matched to a gene: 1.

The chain has TRBV20-1 and TRBJ2-6; tentative D call: TRBD1 (6 bases). V lost 2 bases and J 0 bases, leaving 11 bases between the germline ends. This CDR3 spans 16 amino acids. CDR1 and CDR2 from the germline V gene are DFQATT and SNEGSKA (reference sequence). CDR3 sequence (DNA): TGCAGTGCTAGATCCATACAGGGCTCTGGGGCCAACGTCCTGACTTTC. Its protein is CSARSIQGSGANVLTF.

The chain carries TRBV5-1 and TRBJ2-7; 10 nucleotides match TRBD2. This CDR3 contains 14 residues. V shed 4 bases, J shed 4 bases, and the junction held 5 bases outside the gene matches. CDR1 is SGHRS, CDR2 YFSETQ, per germline. In nucleotides, the CDR3 is TGCGCCAGCAGCCCCCTAGCGGGAGAGTACGAGCAGTACTTC. Its translation is CASSPLAGEYEQYF. The entire variable domain, with the rest obtained from reference TRBV5-1 and TRBJ2-7, is as follows: KAGVTQTPRYLIKTRGQQVTLSCSPISGHRSVSWYQQTPGQGLQFLFEYFSETQRNKGNFPGRFSGRQFSNSRSEMNVSTLELGDSALYLCASSPLAGEYEQYFGPGTRLTVT.

The V call is TRBV6-1, the J call TRBJ1-2; a possible D gene is TRBD1 (6 bases). CDR3 length: 15 residues. V gave up 5 bases and J gave up 0 bases, with 13 bases separating them. Germline CDR1 reads MNHNS; CDR2 reads SASEGT. The CDR3 loop is CASSRTGPANYGYTF. The CDR3 nucleotides read TGTGCCAGCAGTCGAACAGGGCCAGCTAACTATGGCTACACCTTC.

V and J are TRBV18 and TRBJ2-7; 7 positions agree with TRBD1. Germline V gene lookup returns CDR1 KGHSH and CDR2 LQKENI. This CDR3 spans 15 amino acids. With 2 bases clipped from V and 0 bases from J, the junction kept 4 bases outside the gene matches. The CDR3 coding sequence is TGTGCCAGCTCACCAGGACAGGTAGTCTCCTACGAGCAGTACTTC. As protein: CASSPGQVVSYEQYF.